The rows below give T cell receptor beta chains drawn from one sample of a study of beta chain features in type 1 diabetes. TCRdb keeps only in-frame clones here, not all; method: immunoSEQ multiplex PCR. Of 970,000 or so clones in the sample, roughly a sixth were seen once. Sequencing was performed on naive CD4+ T cells from blood. The receptors stem from a woman aged 18-29 years in good health. Each CDR3 is given with its conserved first and last residue. D genes are given only for firm matches. The listing skips clone size in some rows; elsewhere it reads once, few, many or a size class.

d_call	v_call	j_call	clone_size	cdr3_nt	cdr3_aa
NA	TRBV5-1	TRBJ2-7	few	TGCGCCAGCAGCTTGCAAGGAAATTCCTACGAGCAGTACTTC	CASSLQGNSYEQYF
TRBD2	TRBV29-1	TRBJ2-5	NA	TGCAGCGTGGGTATGTTGGCGGGAGACATCCAAGAGACCCAGTACTTC	CSVGMLAGDIQETQYF
NA	TRBV5-1	TRBJ2-1	few	TGCGCCAGCAGCTTGGAGAGAGCTGGGGATGAGCAGTTCTTC	CASSLERAGDEQFF
TRBD1	TRBV7-2	TRBJ2-2	NA	TGTGCCAGCAGCTACAGGGGGCGCACCGGGGAGCTGTTTTTT	CASSYRGRTGELFF
NA	TRBV9	TRBJ1-3	NA	TGTGCCAGCAGCGTAAGCAGGGGCTCTGGAAACACCATATATTTT	CASSVSRGSGNTIYF
NA	TRBV12-5	TRBJ2-1	few	TGTGCTAGTGGTTTGGTACCGGGCAATGAGCAGTTCTTC	CASGLVPGNEQFF
NA	TRBV18	TRBJ2-7	few	TGTGCCAGCTCACCACTTCATGGGAGCGAGCAGTACTTC	CASSPLHGSEQYF
NA	TRBV28	TRBJ2-7	few	TGTGCCAGCAGTTTAATGTCCGGCTACGAGCAGTACTTC	CASSLMSGYEQYF
TRBD2	TRBV10-3	TRBJ2-3	NA	TGTGCCATCAGGGGGTCATTGGGACTAGCGGAACTTGCGGGAGATACGCAGTATTTT	CAIRGSLGLAELAGDTQYF
TRBD2	TRBV27	TRBJ2-7	NA	TGTGCCAGCAGTTCTATCGGACTAGTTCACGAGCAGTACTTC	CASSSIGLVHEQYF
TRBD2	TRBV7-2	TRBJ2-7	few	TGTGCCAGCAGCCCACTAGCGAGGTACTACGAGCAGTACTTC	CASSPLARYYEQYF